These 23 T cell receptor beta chains were sequenced from one sample in a study of cytomegalovirus exposure and HLA in healthy donors. Clones were read by immunoSEQ multiplex PCR, and TCRdb kept only the in-frame ones, dropping some. The sample includes roughly 350,000 clones, roughly 89% of them seen just once. The sample comprised PBMCs. These receptor sequences come from a woman between 18 and 30 years old in good health and CMV-seronegative.

This sequence joins TRBV29-1 and TRBJ1-2, with a possible D match to TRBD1 (5 bases). V was cut by 2 bases and J by 6 bases, with 16 bases left in between. Per the germline V gene, CDR1 is SQVTM and CDR2 is ANQGSEA. The CDR3 is 14 residues long. The CDR3 coding sequence is TGCAGCGTTGAACTGTTGGGGGGAGGCGATGGCTACACCTTC. Its translation: CSVELLGGGDGYTF.

V usage is TRBV6-5 and J usage is TRBJ1-5, with D possibly matching TRBD1 (6 bases). V was shortened by 6 bases and J by 6 bases, with 18 bases between the two germline ends. CDR1 and CDR2 from the germline V gene are MNHEY and SVGAGI. This CDR3 is 15 amino acids long. CDR3 DNA sequence: TGTGCCAGCAGACTACAGGGTGGTGGTGGTCAGCCCCAGCATTTT. Its translation is CASRLQGGGGQPQHF.

This sequence joins TRBV27 and TRBJ2-7, with 10 bases matching TRBD2. V gave up 6 bases and J gave up 5 bases; unmatched junction bases: 7. CDR1 and CDR2 from the germline V gene are MNHEY and SMNVEV (reference sequence). The CDR3 is 14 amino acids. This chain's CDR3 is CASRASGSLNEQYF. For the CDR3, the DNA is TGTGCCAGCAGGGCTAGCGGGAGTTTAAACGAGCAGTACTTC.

V is TRBV5-6 and J is TRBJ1-1; TRBD1 is a possible D gene (5 bases). The V end lost 0 bases, the J end lost 7 bases, and 13 bases lay between the germline ends. The CDR3 runs to 14 residues. CDR1 SGHDT and CDR2 YYEEEE come from the germline V gene. The CDR3 DNA reads as TGTGCCAGCAGCTTGGGGGGCGACAGCGATGAAGCTTTCTTT. As protein: CASSLGGDSDEAFF.

Regarding this clone: Different DNA sequences within this sample yield the same CDR3. The chain has TRBV29-1 and TRBJ2-2, with 8 bases identical to TRBD2. Germline V gene sequence: CDR1 SQVTM, CDR2 ANQGSEA. CDR3 length: 14 residues. With V trimmed by 6 bases and J by 2 bases, 5 bases remained unmatched. CDR3 protein: CSVESGSNTGELFF. CDR3 nucleotide sequence: TGCAGCGTGGAGAGCGGGAGCAACACCGGGGAGCTGTTTTTT.

The chain employs TRBV2 and TRBJ2-3; possibly TRBD2 for D (6 bases). Germline values: CDR1 SNHLY, CDR2 FYNNEI. V shed 8 bases and J shed 2 bases, with 17 bases lying between them. The length of the CDR3 is 15 residues. In DNA, the CDR3 is TGTGCCAGCCTCGAGGGGCGGGGTCCCACAGATACGCAGTATTTT. Residues: CASLEGRGPTDTQYF. The full variable domain, rest sourced from reference TRBV2 and TRBJ2-3, is EPEVTQTPSHQVTQMGQEVILRCVPISNHLYFYWYRQILGQKVEFLVSFYNNEISEKSEIFDDQFSVERPDGSNFTLKIRSTKLEDSAMYFCASLEGRGPTDTQYFGPGTRLTVL.

There are many counts of this clone. V gene TRBV19 combines with J gene TRBJ2-7, with D perhaps matching TRBD1 (5 bases). This CDR3 is 14 amino acids long. The germline gives CDR1 LNHDA, CDR2 SQIVND (reference sequence). The ends were cut back, 0 bases at V and 3 bases at J, with 9 bases in the middle. CDR3: CASSIETGYYEQYF. In DNA form, the CDR3 reads TGTGCCAGTAGTATAGAAACAGGATACTACGAGCAGTACTTC.

Notes on this clone: The germline gene is not matched at one end of the junction; a read error may be the cause. The chain employs TRBV7-7 and TRBJ1-1; 7 bases agree with TRBD1. Germline V gene data show CDR1 as SSHAT and CDR2 as FNYEAQ (reference sequence). CDR3 length equals 15 residues. CDR3 nucleotides: TGTGCTAGCAGCTTAAAAGGGACAGAGAACACTGAAGCTTTCTTT. Translated, it gives CASSLKGTENTEAFF.

The rearrangement links TRBV5-1 to TRBJ2-1; 8 bases fit TRBD2. The CDR3 is 19 amino acids. V shed 2 bases, J shed 1 base, and the junction held 14 bases outside the gene matches. Germline CDR1 is SGHRS and CDR2 is YFSETQ. The DNA for the CDR3 is TGCGCCAGCAGCTTCGCAATATTAGCGGGATCGGGTTCCTACAATGAGCAGTTCTTC. This encodes CASSFAILAGSGSYNEQFF.

The rearrangement links TRBV7-2 to TRBJ2-7, with TRBD1 as a possible D gene (5 bases). CDR3 length: 14 residues. Per germline, CDR1 SGHTA and CDR2 FQGNSA. The V end was cut by 7 bases, the J end by 1 base, with 14 bases between. The CDR3 bases are TGTGCCAGCAACCCTAGGGGCAGTTCCTACGAGCAGTACTTC. Translation: CASNPRGSSYEQYF.

This chain connects TRBV27 to TRBJ1-4; 7 bases fit TRBD1. CDR3 length: 16 residues. The V gene end was trimmed by 6 bases and the J gene end by 0 bases; junction bases not matched to a gene: 7. The germline V gene has CDR1 MNHEY and CDR2 SMNVEV (reference sequence). The CDR3 DNA is TGTGCCAGCAGGCCGGGACAGCTTGCAACTAATGAAAAACTGTTTTTT. The encoded protein is CASRPGQLATNEKLFF.

The chain has TRBV7-8 and TRBJ2-7; D possibly corresponds to TRBD2 (7 bases). CDR1 and CDR2 from the germline V gene are SGHVS and FQNEAQ. V was trimmed by 5 bases and J by 3 bases, leaving 20 bases between them. The CDR3 sequence is 16 residues long. Here the CDR3 reads CASSPEGGLGNYEQYF. The DNA for the CDR3 is TGTGCCAGCAGCCCAGAGGGGGGGCTGGGGAACTACGAGCAGTACTTC.

V is TRBV5-1 and J is TRBJ2-1; 9 nucleotides align to TRBD2. J lost 2 bases, V lost 0 bases, and 3 bases had no gene match. This CDR3 contains 16 residues. Germline CDR1 reads SGHRS; CDR2 reads YFSETQ. The chain's CDR3 is CASSLAASGTYNEQFF. The CDR3 DNA reads as TGCGCCAGCAGCTTGGCGGCTAGCGGGACCTACAATGAGCAGTTCTTC.

The gene calls are TRBV7-3 and TRBJ1-1, with D possibly TRBD1 on 5 matching bases. Per the germline V gene, CDR1 is SGHTA and CDR2 is FQGTGA. Trimming took off 5 bases at V and 3 bases at J, with 16 bases between the two ends. The CDR3 is made up of 15 amino acids. The CDR3 DNA follows: TGTGCCAGCAGCCCACCGACAGCGGGGTACACTGAAGCTTTCTTT. Residues: CASSPPTAGYTEAFF.

V usage is TRBV29-1 and J usage is TRBJ2-1; a weak D match, TRBD2 (5 bases). The CDR3 has 18 amino acids. Trimming removed 0 bases from V and 0 bases from J, with 18 bases in between. The germline V gene encodes CDR1 SQVTM and CDR2 ANQGSEA. The CDR3 protein is CSVEEEEPGILSYNEQFF. In DNA form, the CDR3 reads TGCAGCGTTGAAGAGGAGGAACCCGGGATCCTCTCCTACAATGAGCAGTTCTTC.

This chain joins TRBV7-2 and TRBJ2-7, with TRBD2 identical over 12 bases. Germline CDR1 reads SGHTA; CDR2 reads FQGNSA. With 3 bases clipped from V and 0 bases from J, the junction kept 3 bases outside the gene matches. This CDR3 region has 16 residues. DNA for the CDR3: TGTGCCAGCAGCTTCCCGACTAGCGGGAGCTCCTACGAGCAGTACTTC. Translation gives CASSFPTSGSSYEQYF.

This clone appeared a few times. The gene calls are TRBV28 and TRBJ1-2; 7 bases match TRBD1. The germline V gene has CDR1 MDHEN and CDR2 SYDVKM. Trimming took 4 bases from V and 0 from J; bases not matched to a gene: 8. There are 16 residues in the CDR3. Written as DNA, the CDR3 is TGTGCCAGCAGTTACCTAGACAGGGCCTCTAACTATGGCTACACCTTC. Its translation is CASSYLDRASNYGYTF.

The chain is built from TRBV27 and TRBJ1-5, with 10 bases identical to TRBD1. This CDR3 spans 18 amino acids. With 3 bases clipped from V and 1 base from J, the junction kept 9 bases outside the gene matches. Germline values: CDR1 MNHEY, CDR2 SMNVEV (reference sequence). The DNA of the CDR3 is TGTGCCAGCAGTTTCCTTTCGGGGGGACAGGGGAGCAATCAGCCCCAGCATTTT. As protein: CASSFLSGGQGSNQPQHF.

The CDR3 nucleotides read TGTGCCAGTAGTATAAGGGGGCAGGCTTTCTTT. It encodes CASSIRGQAFF. This rearrangement joins TRBV19 to TRBJ1-1; 7 bases fit TRBD1. This CDR3 region has 11 residues. Germline V CDR1 and CDR2: LNHDA, SQIVND (reference sequence). J lost 11 bases, V lost 2 bases, and 2 bases had no gene match.

The genes are TRBV27 and TRBJ1-5; D perhaps matches TRBD1 (5 bases). The CDR3 contains 13 residues. The ends were cut back, 11 bases at V and 2 bases at J, with 13 bases in the middle. Germline V gene data show CDR1 as MNHEY and CDR2 as SMNVEV (reference sequence). The CDR3 DNA reads TGTGCCTCCCGGGGGGGTGGCAATCAGCCCCAGCATTTT. Encoded protein: CASRGGGNQPQHF.

The rearrangement links TRBV28 to TRBJ1-5; D is uncertain. The V end was cut by 2 bases, the J end by 0 bases, with 8 bases between. Germline CDR1 reads MDHEN; CDR2 reads SYDVKM. The CDR3 sequence is 15 residues long. CDR3 nucleotide sequence: TGTGCCAGCAGTTTAGGGCCAAATAGCAATCAGCCCCAGCATTTT. It specifies CASSLGPNSNQPQHF.

This clone turned up a few times. CDR3 nucleotide sequence: TGTGCCAGCAAGCGGACTTCCCAAAGCTCCTACGAGCAGTACTTC. Translated: CASKRTSQSSYEQYF. This chain uses TRBV2 with TRBJ2-7; TRBD2 might be the D (5 bases). The germline V and J ends were trimmed by 7 bases and 0 bases, with 16 bases remaining between them. The CDR3 totals 15 residues. The germline gives CDR1 SNHLY, CDR2 FYNNEI.

The chain employs TRBV4-3 and TRBJ2-1; 13 bases agree with TRBD2. Trimming at V came to 1 base and at J to 8 bases, leaving 5 bases not matched to a gene. CDR3 length: 16 residues. Germline V gives CDR1 LGHNA, CDR2 YSLEER. CDR3 bases: TGCGCCAGCAGCCAAGGGACTAGCGGGAGACCATATGAGCAGTTCTTC. Translated: CASSQGTSGRPYEQFF.